The rows below give T cell receptor beta chains drawn from one sample of a study of control samples from healthy donors and cancer patients. The data were produced by immunoSEQ multiplex PCR, yet TCRdb's version contains in-frame clones alone and is incomplete. The profile shows around 90,000 clones, roughly 84% of them singletons. The source material was blood. These receptors all come from a woman in her thirties or forties in good health. CDR3s include the opening cysteine and the closing phenylalanine or tryptophan.

V,J,CDR3
TRBV6-2/TRBV6-3,TRBJ2-3,CASSHGASGPSDTQYF
TRBV7-2,TRBJ2-1,CASRRGGATHEQFF
TRBV9,TRBJ2-7,CASSLRDKTYSEQYF
TRBV7-7,TRBJ2-5,CASSSSKGTVLETQYF
TRBV9,TRBJ2-5,CASSVHPGGGKETQYF
TRBV6-5,TRBJ2-7,CASSRAYEQYF
TRBV13,TRBJ2-7,CASSLAGGSSSREQYF
TRBV6-1,TRBJ1-4,CASSERSSPTNEKLFF
TRBV30,TRBJ2-2,CAWTLSEAHGELFF
TRBV25-1,TRBJ2-3,CASRDPGGGGDTQYF
TRBV30,TRBJ1-2,CAWSVGVLYGYTF
TRBV7-8,TRBJ2-3,CASSLRAGGDTDTQYF
TRBV2,TRBJ2-7,CASRDDRSVEQYF
TRBV30,TRBJ1-5,CAWSGAGNQPQHF
TRBV6-5,TRBJ2-3,CASRKQLSSTDTQYF
TRBV5-1,TRBJ1-1,CASSLVTGQRVTEAFF
TRBV5-1,TRBJ2-3,CASSLDSTDTQYF
TRBV7-2,TRBJ2-3,CASSTKPRATDTQYF
TRBV15,TRBJ1-1,CATSARTGNTEAFF
TRBV5-1,TRBJ2-3,CASSLWTLEGLEGTQYF
TRBV9,TRBJ1-2,CASSGQGRTNYGYTF
TRBV5-1,TRBJ1-2,CASSLTLEPAYGYTF
TRBV2,TRBJ2-7,CASRAHRVGPTSGGHPTTTYEQYF
TRBV2,TRBJ1-1,CASRPGPRAVTEAFF
TRBV10-1,TRBJ2-7,CASSDSYEQYF
TRBV10-1,TRBJ1-1,CATYRGDTEAFF
TRBV7-2,TRBJ1-2,CASSLVGAGGYTF
TRBV10-2,TRBJ2-3,CASQLAGGTDTQYF
TRBV21-1,TRBJ1-1,CASSAHGRTEAFF
TRBV5-4,TRBJ2-3,CASSHGGLAGKGDTQYF
TRBV11-3,TRBJ2-3,CASSLEFEKDTQYF
TRBV5-4,TRBJ2-3,CAGLNDPSTDTQYF
TRBV7-2,TRBJ2-3,CASSPIPGLTADTQYF
TRBV11-3,TRBJ2-5,CASNPRERGGPKTQYF